The source of this T cell receptor beta chain is a study of glioma-infiltrating T cells. General study points: Very few CDR3 sequences were shared between tissue and blood. Above-expected tissue-blood divergence occurred in all gliomas, most in low-grade ones.

A remark on this clonotype: What it binds is not known. The junction departs from germline at one end; a sequencing error may be responsible.

Germline lookup yields CDR1 SGHTA and CDR2 FQGNSA. The CDR3 sequence is 14 residues long. Amplification of TCR alpha and beta CDR3 regions from RNA used iRepertoire nested multiplex PCR. For one-step reverse transcription and amplification, roughly 95-400 ng of tissue mRNA or PBMC total RNA was used. TCRdb analysed the multiplex PCR reads with MiXCR anew, one entry per CDR3 protein. The sample has around 90,000 distinct CDR3 sequences, 35% to 45% seen once. The sequence came from a human donor with low-grade glioma or glioblastoma, undergoing nonglioma brain surgery, or in good health (not recorded which). Sequenced: glioma tissue, nonneoplastic brain tissue, or PBMCs (not recorded which). The chain carries TRBV7-2 and TRBJ2-1, with 8 bases matching TRBD2. The CDR3 spells CDSSRSGKHNEQFF. CDR3 nucleotide sequence: TGTGACAGCAGTCGTAGCGGGAAGCACAATGAGCAGTTCTTC.